The rows below give T cell receptor beta chains drawn from one sample of a study of shared clonotypes between healthy human individuals. The repertoire was sequenced with immunoSEQ multiplex PCR; TCRdb's copy has only in-frame clones and lacks some. The sample yields around 1,900,000 clones, around 93% seen once. Sequenced: naive CD8+ T cells from PBMCs. These TCRs come from a man aged 18-30 years in good health. Some clones in this sample may be carry-over from other donors' samples. The CDR3 runs from the conserved cysteine through the conserved F or W. D genes are given only for firm matches. Expanded clones are given a class, and other clones once, few, many or no size at all.

CASSFQTGANTEAFF | TGTGCCAGCAGCTTCCAGACAGGGGCGAACACTGAAGCTTTCTTT | TRBV7-8 | TRBD1 | TRBJ1-1 | .
CASSDGRYTDTQYF | TGTGCCAGCAGCGACGGACGATACACAGATACGCAGTATTTT | TRBV9 | . | TRBJ2-3 | .
CASRFGPRAETQYF | TGTGCCAGCAGGTTCGGGCCCCGGGCCGAGACCCAGTACTTC | TRBV7-6 | . | TRBJ2-5 | .
CASSKERTSHEQYF | TGTGCCAGCAGCAAAGAGAGGACTAGCCACGAGCAGTACTTC | TRBV21-1 | . | TRBJ2-7 | .
CASRLAGGTNQPQHF | TGTGCCAGCAGACTTGCGGGCGGGACCAATCAGCCCCAGCATTTT | TRBV27 | . | TRBJ1-5 | once
CASSLVGRANQPQHF | TGTGCCAGCAGCTTGGTTGGCAGGGCCAATCAGCCCCAGCATTTT | TRBV5-5 | . | TRBJ1-5 | .
CASSLAKGPRYGYTF | TGTGCCAGCAGCTTAGCCAAGGGACCGCGGTATGGCTACACCTTC | TRBV11-2 | . | TRBJ1-2 | .
CASSLEGQDYEQHF | TGTGCCAGCAGCTTGGAGGGACAGGACTACGAGCAGCACTTC | TRBV7-8 | TRBD1 | TRBJ2-7 | .
CSVSGQGSDYGYTF | TGCAGCGTTTCCGGACAGGGAAGCGATTATGGCTACACCTTC | TRBV29-1 | TRBD1 | TRBJ1-2 | .
CASSLSRERYEQYF | TGTGCCAGCAGTTTGTCCAGGGAACGCTACGAGCAGTACTTC | TRBV27 | . | TRBJ2-7 | .
CSVWGLNTEAFF | TGCAGCGTTTGGGGACTAAACACTGAAGCTTTCTTT | TRBV29-1 | . | TRBJ1-1 | few
CASSPSSGPNSYEQYF | TGTGCCAGCAGTCCATCTAGCGGCCCTAATTCCTACGAGCAGTACTTC | TRBV27 | TRBD2 | TRBJ2-7 | once
CASSRGLANQETQYF | TGTGCCAGCAGCCGAGGACTAGCGAATCAAGAGACCCAGTACTTC | TRBV7-9 | TRBD2 | TRBJ2-5 | .
CASSQRTSGRAYEQYF | TGTGCCAGCAGCCAGCGGACTAGCGGGAGGGCCTACGAGCAGTACTTC | TRBV7-8 | TRBD2 | TRBJ2-7 | .
CASSLGETYEQYF | TGTGCCAGCAGCTTAGGAGAAACTTACGAGCAGTACTTC | TRBV7-9 | . | TRBJ2-7 | .
CASSFGEGAQYF | TGTGCCAGCAGCTTTGGTGAAGGGGCCCAGTACTTC | TRBV11-2 | . | TRBJ2-4 | .
CASSLARENYGYTF | TGCGCCAGCAGCTTGGCCAGGGAAAACTATGGCTACACCTTC | TRBV5-1 | . | TRBJ1-2 | .
CASSLWGDRTYEQYF | TGTGCCAGCAGTTTATGGGGAGACCGAACCTACGAGCAGTACTTC | TRBV28 | . | TRBJ2-7 | .
CASSDQGMNTEAFF | TGCGCCAGCAGTGACCAGGGTATGAACACTGAAGCTTTCTTT | TRBV10-1 | . | TRBJ1-1 | .
CASSPTRTGIPGTF | TGTGCCAGCAGTCCAACCCGGACAGGGATCCCGGGCACCTTC | TRBV27 | TRBD1 | TRBJ1-2 | .
CASSVADGLGGYTF | TGTGCCAGCAGCGTAGCCGACGGCCTTGGTGGCTACACCTTC | TRBV9 | . | TRBJ1-2 | .
CASSFGGTDGYTF | TGCGCCAGCAGCTTCGGGGGGACAGATGGCTACACCTTC | TRBV5-1 | TRBD1 | TRBJ1-2 | .
CASSVGGAPSSYEQYF | TGTGCCAGCAGCGTAGGGGGCGCTCCTAGCTCCTACGAGCAGTACTTC | TRBV9 | . | TRBJ2-7 | .
CAISKGRENWYF | TGTGCCATCTCTAAGGGGCGGGAGAATTGGTACTTC | TRBV28 | TRBD2 | TRBJ2-7 | .
CASSLRASTYEQYF | TGTGCCAGCAGTTTAAGAGCCTCGACCTACGAGCAGTACTTC | TRBV27 | . | TRBJ2-7 | .
CASSLGLSLPSPHPLLDGYTF | TGTGCCAGCAGCTTAGGCCTAAGTTTGCCCTCCCCACATCCCCTTCTCGATGGCTACACCTTC | TRBV13 | . | TRBJ1-2 | .
CASTPSANYGYTF | TGTGCCAGTACCCCGTCGGCCAACTATGGCTACACCTTC | TRBV19 | . | TRBJ1-2 | .
CASSSGTGGLTF | TGTGCCAGCAGCTCAGGGACAGGGGGACTAACTTTC | TRBV7-9 | TRBD1 | TRBJ2-6 | .
CASSDSSGRTSSTDTQYF | TGCGCCAGCAGTGATTCTAGCGGGAGGACCAGTAGCACAGATACGCAGTATTTT | TRBV10-1 | TRBD2 | TRBJ2-3 | .
CASSPGGEPLNEQYF | TGTGCCAGTAGCCCTGGTGGGGAGCCCCTTAACGAGCAGTACTTC | TRBV19 | . | TRBJ2-7 | .
CASSFGGYNYEQYF | TGTGCCAGCAGTTTTGGGGGGTATAACTACGAGCAGTACTTC | TRBV28 | . | TRBJ2-7 | .
CASSELALSTDTQYF | TGTGCCAGCAGTGAACTAGCGCTTAGCACAGATACGCAGTATTTT | TRBV27 | TRBD2 | TRBJ2-3 | .
CASSAGQAAGEPQHF | TGTGCCAGCAGCGCGGGACAGGCGGCGGGGGAGCCCCAGCATTTT | TRBV9 | TRBD1 | TRBJ1-5 | .
CASSYRAAYEQYF | TGTGCCAGCAGTTACCGGGCAGCCTACGAGCAGTACTTC | TRBV6-5 | . | TRBJ2-7 | .
CASSPSKGKVEANVLTF | TGTGCCAGCTCACCGTCTAAGGGCAAGGTGGAGGCCAACGTCCTGACTTTC | TRBV18 | . | TRBJ2-6 | .
CASSLAGSRDYEQYF | TGTGCCAGCAGCTTAGCCGGGAGTCGAGACTACGAGCAGTACTTC | TRBV7-9 | . | TRBJ2-7 | .
CASSQGRRNSYNEQFF | TGCGCCAGCAGCCAAGGGCGGCGGAACTCCTACAATGAGCAGTTCTTC | TRBV4-1 | . | TRBJ2-1 | .
CATAARGGNTEAFF | TGTGCCACCGCTGCCAGGGGCGGGAACACTGAAGCTTTCTTT | TRBV6-1 | . | TRBJ1-1 | .
CASTDGRTSGKYEQYF | TGTGCCAGCACCGACGGACGGACTAGCGGGAAATACGAGCAGTACTTC | TRBV6-6 | TRBD2 | TRBJ2-7 | .
CASSSYITLGYEQYF | TGTGCCAGCAGCTCATATATCACGCTGGGCTACGAGCAGTACTTC | TRBV7-6 | . | TRBJ2-7 | .
CASSVGVADTQYF | TGTGCCAGCAGCGTTGGGGTAGCAGATACGCAGTATTTT | TRBV9 | . | TRBJ2-3 | .
CATRGQGQVGSEQFF | TGTGCCACCAGGGGACAGGGACAAGTGGGGAGTGAGCAGTTCTTC | TRBV15 | TRBD1 | TRBJ2-1 | once
CASSSWSGETQYF | TGTGCCAGCAGTTCGTGGTCCGGGGAGACCCAGTACTTC | TRBV27 | . | TRBJ2-5 | .
CASSYTNRGVWETQYF | TGTGCCAGCAGCTATACAAACAGGGGGGTGTGGGAGACCCAGTACTTC | TRBV11-2 | TRBD1 | TRBJ2-5 | .
CASSLALGVAETQYF | TGCGCCAGCAGCTTGGCTCTTGGGGTCGCAGAGACCCAGTACTTC | TRBV5-1 | . | TRBJ2-5 | .
CASSFPGTANEKLFF | TGTGCCAGCAGTTTTCCAGGGACAGCTAATGAAAAACTGTTTTTT | TRBV28 | TRBD1 | TRBJ1-4 | .
CASSPPAGVPYEQYF | TGTGCCAGCAGCCCCCCTGCGGGAGTACCCTACGAGCAGTACTTC | TRBV4-2 | TRBD2 | TRBJ2-7 | .
CAISGDIYEQYF | TGTGCCATCAGCGGGGACATATACGAGCAGTACTTC | TRBV10-3 | . | TRBJ2-7 | .
CAWRDGGETQYF | TGTGCCTGGAGGGACGGGGGAGAGACCCAGTACTTC | TRBV30 | . | TRBJ2-5 | .
CSARLQGTQYF | TGCAGTGCTAGACTGCAAGGGACCCAGTACTTC | TRBV20-1 | . | TRBJ2-5 | .
CASSQDSITSAEELFF | TGTGCCAGCAGCCAAGATTCGATAACTAGCGCAGAGGAGCTGTTTTTT | TRBV14 | TRBD2 | TRBJ2-2 | .
CASSLGHDAYNEQFF | TGTGCCAGCAGCTTAGGACATGATGCCTACAATGAGCAGTTCTTC | TRBV28 | . | TRBJ2-1 | once
CASSYSAGGLYTEAFF | TGTGCCAGCAGTTACTCAGCAGGTGGGTTGTACACTGAAGCTTTCTTT | TRBV6-5 | . | TRBJ1-1 | few
CASSMGPPGQPQHF | TGTGCCAGTAGTATGGGCCCCCCGGGACAGCCCCAGCATTTT | TRBV19 | . | TRBJ1-5 | .
CASRRPSGSGSSRGTDTQYF | TGTGCCAGCAGGCGTCCCAGCGGCAGCGGGAGTTCTCGGGGCACAGATACGCAGTATTTT | TRBV28 | TRBD2 | TRBJ2-3 | .
CASSLEGTPYNEQFF | TGTGCCAGCAGTTTAGAAGGGACGCCCTACAATGAGCAGTTCTTC | TRBV27 | . | TRBJ2-1 | .
CAWSSSGAYNEQFF | TGTGCCTGGAGTTCAAGCGGCGCGTACAATGAGCAGTTCTTC | TRBV30 | . | TRBJ2-1 | .
CASSLGVSYEQYF | TGTGCCAGCAGCTTAGGAGTCTCCTACGAGCAGTACTTC | TRBV7-9 | . | TRBJ2-7 | .
CAWSVIRGPSRYEQYF | TGTGCCTGGAGTGTAATCAGGGGACCTTCCCGCTACGAGCAGTACTTC | TRBV30 | . | TRBJ2-7 | .
CASNERVRELFF | TGTGCCAGCAACGAACGAGTCCGGGAGCTGTTTTTT | TRBV7-3 | . | TRBJ2-2 | .